This T cell receptor (beta chain) appears in the sequencing data of a study of T cells in Graves' hyperthyroidism and ophthalmopathy. Study-wide results and limits: Clonotypes that were expanded in thyroid above 0.001 mostly appeared in blood too.

The hyperthyroidism patients had all been newly diagnosed, and their disease duration was under 2 months. Their ages ranged from 18 to 65 years. Worth noting for this clonotype: The antigen remains unidentified.

The TCR beta CDR3 regions underwent amplification using RNA transcripts as the source. First-round RT-PCR with HTBI primers amplified the TCR CDR3 region. One entry per CDR3 protein results from TCRdb running MiXCR on the multiplex PCR reads. The sample has around 300,000 distinct CDR3 sequences, 14% seen once. This TCR was recovered from a woman in her thirties with Graves' hyperthyroidism. The sequenced material came from blood.

This CDR3 reads CASSLRRETGELFF. The CDR3 nucleotides read TGTGCCAGCAGCTTACGGAGGGAAACCGGGGAGCTGTTTTTT. The chain couples TRBV11-1 to TRBJ2-2, with a weak D call TRBD2 (6 bases). Trimming left V 2 bases short and J 5 bases short, with 9 bases between. The germline CDR1 and CDR2 sequences are SGHAT and FQDESV (reference sequence). The CDR3 is 14 residues long.